Below, one TCR beta chain is given with its context. The CDR3 extends over 21 amino acids. The sample originates from a study of blood T cell repertoires in COVID-19. Whole-study context: The study drew acute and convalescent COVID-19 samples from the United States, Italy and Spain. From T cells, B-cell-depleted T cells, or PBMCs came the material, which was cDNA or gDNA.

Produced via immunoSEQ multiplex PCR; TCRdb's table is partial and in-frame only. Here the sample spans approximately 270,000 clones, 80% to 85% being singletons. The chain carries TRBV7-5 and TRBJ1-2; TRBD1, the D gene given by the table, was not confirmed from the DNA. TRBV7-5 is given as a pseudogene. The sequence derives from a person in their 70s with COVID-19, enrolled during active disease. The sequencing sample was made of peripheral blood. The CDR3 reads CARSFPPANRSPPIHNYGYTF. As DNA, the CDR3 is TGTGCCAGAAGCTTCCCCCCCGCTAACAGGAGCCCCCCTATACATAACTATGGCTACACCTTC.